This entry lists 15 T cell receptor beta chains sequenced from one sample in a study of cytomegalovirus exposure and HLA in healthy donors. The PCR used 60 Vbeta and 13 Jbeta primers. Profiling relied on immunoSEQ multiplex PCR, and the TCRdb table lists in-frame clones only, not all of them. The data contain around 110,000 clones, approximately 80% of them singletons. The sample was PBMCs. The receptors derive from a woman in her 30s in good health and CMV-seronegative.

V and J are TRBV5-1 and TRBJ2-3; 7 positions agree with TRBD2. Per germline, CDR1 SGHRS and CDR2 YFSETQ. V trimming: 4 bases; J trimming: 6 bases; junction bases outside the gene matches: 11. There are 15 residues in the CDR3. Written as DNA, the CDR3 is TGCGCCAGCAGCCGAGGGGCGGGAGTCACCGATACGCAGTATTTT. Translating gives CASSRGAGVTDTQYF.

The V and J genes are TRBV10-1 and TRBJ2-2, with TRBD1 matching 8 bases. Looked up from germline, CDR1 is WNHNN and CDR2 is SYGVQD (reference sequence). The V gene end was trimmed by 2 bases and the J gene end by 6 bases; junction bases not matched to a gene: 5. CDR3 length equals 15 residues. The CDR3 sequence is CASSEPTGAPGELFF. In nucleotides, the CDR3 is TGCGCCAGCAGTGAGCCGACAGGGGCGCCCGGGGAGCTGTTTTTT.

This chain connects TRBV6-5 to TRBJ2-3, with 7 nucleotides matching TRBD2. Germline V CDR1 and CDR2: MNHEY, SVGAGI. The length of the CDR3 is 13 residues. Germline trimming cut 8 bases from V and 4 bases from J; bases unmatched to any gene: 6. The CDR3 reads CASHPLAADTQYF. The CDR3 DNA sequence: TGTGCCAGCCATCCGCTAGCGGCAGATACGCAGTATTTT.

This sequence joins TRBV9 and TRBJ2-4; 7 bases are a match to TRBD1. The CDR3 extends over 15 amino acids. The V gene end was trimmed by 3 bases and the J gene end by 6 bases; junction bases not matched to a gene: 9. Germline values: CDR1 SGDLS, CDR2 YYNGEE. The CDR3, as DNA: TGTGCCAGCAGCGCATCAGTCGGACAGGCAAACATTCAGTACTTC. Amino acids: CASSASVGQANIQYF. The complete variable domain, with remaining parts taken from reference TRBV9 and TRBJ2-4, reads DSGVTQTPKHLITATGQRVTLRCSPRSGDLSVYWYQQSLDQGLQFLIQYYNGEERAKGNILERFSAQQFPDLHSELNLSSLELGDSALYFCASSASVGQANIQYFGAGTRLSVL.

V gene TRBV6-5 combines with J gene TRBJ1-1; 9 bases fit TRBD1. CDR1 MNHEY and CDR2 SVGAGI come from the germline V gene. The CDR3 consists of 14 residues. V lost 2 bases, J lost 3 bases, and 1 base stayed unmatched. CDR3 bases: TGTGCCAGCAGTTACGACAGGGGGGACACTGAAGCTTTCTTT. The encoded protein is CASSYDRGDTEAFF.

The V call is TRBV19, the J call TRBJ2-1; 7 bases align to TRBD1. Per the germline V gene, CDR1 is LNHDA and CDR2 is SQIVND (reference sequence). This CDR3 has 13 residues. Losses at the gene ends were 6 bases for V and 8 bases for J; bases not matched to a gene: 7. CDR3: CASRGTVGDEQFF. In DNA, the CDR3 is TGTGCCAGTAGGGGGACAGTGGGGGATGAGCAGTTCTTC.

The chain links TRBV5-1 to TRBJ2-5; TRBD1 might be the D (5 bases). The J call is doubtful: the DNA matches TRBJ2-7 better. Germline loops: CDR1 SGHRS, CDR2 YFSETQ. The CDR3 runs to 14 residues. CDR3 amino acids: CASSLEQVGYEQYF. CDR3 DNA: TGCGCCAGCAGCTTGGAACAGGTGGGGTACGAGCAGTACTTC.

This clone was detected once. The chain links TRBV15 to TRBJ2-1, with 12 bases lining up with TRBD2. Germline V gene lookup returns CDR1 LNHNV and CDR2 YYDKDF (reference sequence). Unmatched junction bases numbered 4, after V lost 1 base and J lost 6 bases. The CDR3 runs 16 residues. The CDR3 reads CATSRVLTSGSNEQFF. CDR3 coding DNA: TGTGCCACCAGCAGAGTATTGACTAGCGGGAGCAATGAGCAGTTCTTC.

This clone was detected only a few times. The rearrangement joins TRBV9 to TRBJ2-2; 7 nucleotides agree with TRBD2. Trimming cost V 4 bases and J 1 base; bases outside gene matches: 10. Germline lookup yields CDR1 SGDLS and CDR2 YYNGEE. The CDR3 extends over 17 amino acids. The CDR3 here is CASSRREAEKNTGELFF. CDR3 sequence (DNA): TGTGCCAGCAGCCGCCGGGAGGCGGAAAAGAACACCGGGGAGCTGTTTTTT.

The chain has TRBV11-1 and TRBJ2-2, with 12 bases matching TRBD2. The CDR3 has 17 amino acids. V shed 2 bases, J shed 5 bases, and the junction held 6 bases outside the gene matches. The germline V gene has CDR1 SGHAT and CDR2 FQDESV (reference sequence). CDR3 DNA sequence: TGTGCCAGCAGCTTACCAGGACTAGCGGGAACGACCGGGGAGCTGTTTTTT. This codes for CASSLPGLAGTTGELFF.

The J gene is TRBJ1-1, the V gene TRBV5-6, with 8 bases matching TRBD1. Germline-derived CDR1 and CDR2 are SGHDT and YYEEEE. The CDR3 length is 14 residues. The ends lost 4 bases at V and 3 bases at J; junction bases unmatched: 5. CDR3 sequence: CASSRDRLYTEAFF. CDR3 DNA: TGTGCCAGCAGCAGGGACAGGTTATACACTGAAGCTTTCTTT.

This clone was picked up a small number of times. This chain links TRBV29-1 with TRBJ2-5, with D tentatively TRBD2 (5 bases). Trimming removed 6 bases from V and 1 base from J, with 9 bases in between. This CDR3 region has 12 residues. Per germline, CDR1 SQVTM and CDR2 ANQGSEA. CDR3 bases: TGCAGCGTAGGGAGCCCCCAAGAGACCCAGTACTTC. This codes for CSVGSPQETQYF.

The chain links TRBV18 to TRBJ2-3; 8 bases match TRBD2. Trimming at V came to 5 bases and at J to 2 bases, leaving 12 bases not matched to a gene. CDR3 length equals 17 residues. Germline CDR1 reads KGHSH; CDR2 reads LQKENI. DNA for the CDR3: TGTGCCAGCTCAGGAGGACTAGCCAAGATCCCCACAGATACGCAGTATTTT. Its translation is CASSGGLAKIPTDTQYF.

This chain connects TRBV7-9 to TRBJ2-1; perhaps TRBD1 as D (5 bases). Germline V lookup: CDR1 SEHNR, CDR2 FQNEAQ (reference sequence). This CDR3 has 13 amino acids. Between the trimmed V and J ends, which lost 8 bases and 5 bases, there was a span of 13 bases. CDR3 coding DNA: TGTGCCAGCCTACGAACAGGCAACAATGAGCAGTTCTTC. Translated, it gives CASLRTGNNEQFF. The whole variable domain, filled in from reference TRBV7-9 and TRBJ2-1, reads DTGVSQNPRHKITKRGQNVTFRCDPISEHNRLYWYRQTLGQGPEFLTYFQNEAQLEKSRLLSDRFSAERPKGSFSTLEIQRTEQGDSAMYLCASLRTGNNEQFFGPGTRLTVL.

V and J are TRBV6-6 and TRBJ1-3; a possible D gene is TRBD1 (5 bases). This CDR3 region has 15 residues. The ends were cut back, 1 base at V and 0 bases at J, with 7 bases in the middle. CDR1 is MNHNY and CDR2 is SVGAGI in the germline V gene (reference sequence). The CDR3 loop is CASSYLDNSGNTIYF. The CDR3 DNA reads as TGTGCCAGCAGTTACTTGGACAACTCTGGAAACACCATATATTTT.